This paragraph covers one T cell receptor beta chain sequence. Germline assignment: CDR1 MNHEY and CDR2 SVGAGI. The junction had 13 bases not matched to a gene; V was cut back by 7 bases and J by 16 bases. The CDR3 loop spans 12 amino acids. Clones were sequenced by immunoSEQ multiplex PCR, and TCRdb holds only the in-frame ones, with some missing. This table has approximately 120,000 clones, around 87% appearing once. This sample was taken from a study of T cell responses to AZD1222 COVID-19 vaccine. The TCR originated in an adult who received the AZD1222 COVID-19 vaccine. Sequencing used peripheral blood, obtained 28 days after the second AZD1222 dose. This chain uses TRBV6-5 with TRBJ2-1; 7 nucleotides agree with TRBD2. The CDR3 DNA follows: TGTGCCAGCACCGACGAGCGACTAGCAATTTTCTTC. As protein: CASTDERLAIFF.